The 28 T cell receptor beta chains below all came from one sample that was sequenced in a study of T cell responses to AZD1222 COVID-19 vaccine (dated by TCRdb to about 2021). The time point label for this specimen denotes: baseline before first vaccination. This specimen's treatment or condition label, interpreted: meningococcal conjugate vaccine given as trial control. The library came from the immunoSEQ multiplex PCR assay. TCRdb provides this immuneACCESS table in a form limited to in-frame rearrangements. Some clones are lacking; in checked studies, under half of them reflect an unresolved V gene, and why the rest are absent is not known. The sample table holds about 93,000 clones, of which around 92% were seen once. The ten largest clonotypes hold 2.5% to 3% of the sample. The starting material was peripheral blood, obtained on day 0 of MenACWY control vaccination. These TCRs come from an adult in good health.

The J gene is TRBJ2-1, the V gene TRBV7-6; 13 bases fit TRBD2. CDR3 length equals 17 residues. V was clipped by 5 bases and J by 7 bases; unmatched bases: 11. CDR1 SGHVS and CDR2 FNYEAQ come from the germline V gene. CDR3 in amino acids: CASSDYPGLAGRNEQFF. In DNA form, the CDR3 reads TGTGCCAGCAGCGATTATCCGGGACTAGCGGGGCGGAATGAGCAGTTCTTC.

The DNA of the CDR3 is TGTGCCAGCAGTTCGGACAGGGGGCTCACTGAAGCTTTCTTT. Its translation is CASSSDRGLTEAFF. The V and J genes are TRBV6-5 and TRBJ1-1; 11 positions agree with TRBD1. Germline CDR1 reads MNHEY; CDR2 reads SVGAGI. The CDR3 is 14 amino acids. V dropped 4 bases and J dropped 4; count of bases not matched to a gene: 2.

This CDR3 reads CASSEGTGNYNEQFF. CDR3 nucleotide sequence: TGTGCCAGCAGTGAAGGGACAGGGAACTACAATGAGCAGTTCTTC. The chain employs TRBV6-1 and TRBJ2-1, with 8 bases lining up with TRBD1. The germline V gene encodes CDR1 MNHNS and CDR2 SASEGT. V trimming: 1 base; J trimming: 3 bases; junction bases outside the gene matches: 2. The CDR3 spans 15 residues.

The chain carries TRBV30 and TRBJ1-6, with D perhaps TRBD1 (5 bases). The CDR3 is 16 residues long. Germline CDR1 GTSNPN, CDR2 SVGIG (reference sequence). V was cut by 3 bases and J by 7 bases, with 19 bases left in between. For the CDR3, the DNA is TGTGCCTGGAGACCTGGGGCAGGGAGATGGAATTCACCCCTCCACTTT. Translation: CAWRPGAGRWNSPLHF.

The chain links TRBV28 to TRBJ2-1, with no clear D. Germline CDR1 MDHEN, CDR2 SYDVKM. This CDR3 has 12 residues. Deletions cut 7 bases from V and 7 bases from J, with 11 bases between. CDR3 amino acids: CASTTWKNEQFF. CDR3 sequence (DNA): TGTGCCAGCACCACATGGAAAAATGAGCAGTTCTTC.

Only a few counts were recorded for this clone. The rearrangement links TRBV6-5 to TRBJ1-4; D is unresolved. In germline, CDR1 is MNHEY, CDR2 SVGAGI. This CDR3 comprises 13 residues. V lost 6 bases and J 3 bases, leaving 8 bases between the germline ends. CDR3 DNA: TGTGCCAGCAGATTCAGTGCTAATGAAAAACTGTTTTTT. Translated: CASRFSANEKLFF.

The gene calls are TRBV14 and TRBJ2-7; D may be TRBD1 (5 bases). Germline assignment: CDR1 SGHDN and CDR2 FVKESK. This CDR3 has 15 amino acids. V dropped 3 bases and J dropped 0 bases, with 12 bases sitting between them. CDR3 bases: TGTGCCAGCAGCCACCAGGGCCGGAGCTCCTACGAGCAGTACTTC. Its translation is CASSHQGRSSYEQYF. Based on the CDR3 plus reference TRBV14 and TRBJ2-7, the full variable domain is EAGVTQFPSHSVIEKGQTVTLRCDPISGHDNLYWYRRVMGKEIKFLLHFVKESKQDESGMPNNRFLAERTGGTYSTLKVQPAELEDSGVYFCASSHQGRSSYEQYFGPGTRLTVT.

This chain uses TRBV6-2 or TRBV6-3 with TRBJ2-5; the D gene is possibly TRBD2 (7 bases). There are 16 residues in the CDR3. Trimming removed 4 bases at V and 5 bases at J, with 20 bases between. Germline V gene sequence: CDR1 MNHEY, CDR2 SVGEGT. The CDR3 bases are TGTGCCAGCAGTTTCCCCCCGGGGGGCGTTAAGGAGACCCAGTACTTC. Amino acids: CASSFPPGGVKETQYF.

This clone was seen a single time. V gene TRBV6-2 or TRBV6-3 combines with J gene TRBJ1-5; 8 bases are shared with TRBD1. The CDR3 spans 16 residues. Losses at the gene ends were 4 bases for V and 8 bases for J; bases not matched to a gene: 13. From germline, CDR1 is MNHEY and CDR2 SVGEGT. DNA of the CDR3: TGTGCCAGCAGTTCCCTCCGGGGGACAGGAGGGAAGCCCCAGCATTTT. Residues: CASSSLRGTGGKPQHF.

This clone was detected once. The gene calls are TRBV27 and TRBJ2-7; 8 bases align to TRBD1. CDR1 is MNHEY, CDR2 SMNVEV, per germline (reference sequence). V lost 5 bases to trimming and J lost 5 bases; unmatched junction nucleotides: 11. The CDR3 is 15 amino acids. The CDR3 is CASSLLRGPEDEQYF. For the CDR3, the DNA is TGTGCCAGCAGTCTCCTCAGGGGGCCGGAAGACGAGCAGTACTTC.

This sequence joins TRBV11-1 and TRBJ2-4; D possibly corresponds to TRBD1 (8 bases). Trimming pared 5 bases from V and 6 bases from J, leaving 17 bases between. The CDR3 is 15 residues long. Germline V lookup: CDR1 SGHAT, CDR2 FQDESV (reference sequence). The CDR3 DNA follows: TGTGCCAGCAGCCCCCCGACAGGGGAGGGAAACATTCAGTACTTC. The encoded protein is CASSPPTGEGNIQYF.

The genes are TRBV16 and TRBJ1-5, with 10 bases matching TRBD1. The CDR3 is 17 amino acids. Germline CDR1 KGHSY, CDR2 FQNENV. J was trimmed by 0 bases and V by 2 bases; bases with no gene match: 4. The DNA for the CDR3 is TGTGCCAGCAGCCAAGGGACAGGGGTTAATAGCAATCAGCCCCAGCATTTT. It encodes CASSQGTGVNSNQPQHF. Using reference TRBV16 and TRBJ1-5 for the parts outside the CDR3, the full variable domain is GEEVAQTPKHLVRGEGQKAKLYCAPIKGHSYVFWYQQVLKNEFKFLISFQNENVFDETGMPKERFSAKCLPNSPCSLEIQATKLEDSAVYFCASSQGTGVNSNQPQHFGDGTRLSIL.

The chain couples TRBV3-1 (or the pseudogene TRBV3-2) to TRBJ2-7; 7 bases align to TRBD1. The germline CDR1 and CDR2 sequences are LGHDT and YNNKEL (reference sequence). Germline trimming cut 8 bases from V and 4 bases from J; bases unmatched to any gene: 11. CDR3 length: 14 amino acids. CDR3 amino acids: CASPLGDREYEQYF. CDR3 coding DNA: TGTGCCAGCCCTCTAGGAGACAGGGAATACGAGCAGTACTTC.

This chain uses TRBV19 with TRBJ1-4; 7 bases agree with TRBD1. This CDR3 region has 16 residues. Unmatched junction bases numbered 12, after V lost 8 bases and J lost 3 bases. Germline assignment: CDR1 LNHDA and CDR2 SQIVND (reference sequence). The CDR3 DNA reads TGTGCCAGTCGAGGGGACAGACTGGGGTCTAATGAAAAACTGTTTTTT. Protein product: CASRGDRLGSNEKLFF.

This clone is a singleton in its sample. This sequence joins TRBV14 and TRBJ2-3; 7 bases fit TRBD1. Germline values: CDR1 SGHDN, CDR2 FVKESK. This CDR3 has 16 amino acids. Germline trimming cut 2 bases from V and 3 bases from J; bases unmatched to any gene: 8. CDR3 coding DNA: TGTGCCAGCAGCCAAATGCACGTGACAGGGACAGATACGCAGTATTTT. Translation: CASSQMHVTGTDTQYF.

V and J are TRBV28 and TRBJ1-5; 8 positions match TRBD1. After removal of 6 bases from V and 0 bases from J, the junction contained 13 bases not matched to a gene. CDR1 is MDHEN, CDR2 SYDVKM, per germline. This CDR3 has 18 amino acids. CDR3 protein: CASSSTGALGDSNQPQHF. CDR3 DNA: TGTGCCAGCAGCTCGACAGGGGCCTTAGGCGATAGCAATCAGCCCCAGCATTTT.

The genes are TRBV6-2 or TRBV6-3 and TRBJ2-1, with D perhaps TRBD1 (5 bases). Germline lookup yields CDR1 MNHEY and CDR2 SVGEGT. V was shortened by 2 bases and J by 9 bases, with 14 bases between the two germline ends. The CDR3 is made up of 14 amino acids. CDR3 amino acids: CASSYTLDIPEQFF. CDR3 coding DNA: TGTGCCAGCAGTTACACGCTGGACATACCTGAGCAGTTCTTC.

The chain links TRBV10-3 to TRBJ1-6; 8 bases agree with TRBD1. Unmatched junction bases numbered 5, after V lost 6 bases and J lost 7 bases. The V gene's germline CDR1 is ENHRY and CDR2 SYGVKD. The length of the CDR3 is 14 residues. CDR3 nucleotides: TGTGCCATCAGGCTGGACAGGGCCAATTCACCCCTCCACTTT. Translation: CAIRLDRANSPLHF.

This chain links TRBV27 with TRBJ1-3; D ambiguous. This CDR3 has 14 amino acids. Germline CDR1 reads MNHEY; CDR2 reads SMNVEV (reference sequence). V was clipped by 2 bases and J by 2 bases, with 7 bases between them. CDR3 amino acids: CASSLQGPGNTIYF. CDR3 nucleotide sequence: TGTGCCAGCAGTTTACAAGGGCCTGGAAACACCATATATTTT.

This chain connects TRBV5-1 to TRBJ1-1, with 8 bases that match TRBD1. Germline V lookup: CDR1 SGHRS, CDR2 YFSETQ. V shed 4 bases and J 1 base; nucleotides not matched to a gene: 9. The CDR3 is 16 amino acids. The CDR3 is CASSAGQGITNTEAFF. CDR3 sequence (DNA): TGCGCCAGCAGCGCAGGACAGGGTATTACGAACACTGAAGCTTTCTTT.

The gene calls are TRBV11-3 and TRBJ2-1, with D possibly matching TRBD2 (7 bases). This CDR3 is built from 16 residues. V was pared by 1 base and J by 0 bases, with 10 bases between. In germline, CDR1 is SGHNT, CDR2 YENEEA. This chain's CDR3 is CASSLGGGPSYNEQFF. CDR3 bases: TGTGCCAGCAGCTTAGGCGGGGGCCCCTCCTACAATGAGCAGTTCTTC.

Here the CDR3 DNA reads TGTGCCAGCAGCTTATCTGCAGATAGGGAGACCCAGTACTTC. It translates to CASSLSADRETQYF. The gene calls are TRBV7-2 and TRBJ2-5; no reliable D call. CDR3 length equals 14 residues. Trimming cost V 2 bases and J 5 bases, with 12 bases left between them. Germline loops: CDR1 SGHTA, CDR2 FQGNSA.

The J gene is TRBJ2-5, the V gene TRBV7-2, with D maybe TRBD2 (5 bases). Germline V gene sequence: CDR1 SGHTA, CDR2 FQGNSA. V was shortened by 4 bases and J by 1 base, with 10 bases between the two germline ends. This CDR3 has 14 residues. The CDR3: CASSSAGLQETQYF. CDR3 coding DNA: TGTGCCAGCAGCTCCGCGGGCCTCCAAGAGACCCAGTACTTC. The full variable domain, completed using reference TRBV7-2 and TRBJ2-5, is GAGVSQSPSNKVTEKGKDVELRCDPISGHTALYWYRQSLGQGLEFLIYFQGNSAPDKSGLPSDRFSAERTGGSVSTLTIQRTQQEDSAVYLCASSSAGLQETQYFGPGTRLLVL.

This sequence joins TRBV14 and TRBJ1-3; D gene ambiguous. V lost 1 base to trimming and J lost 0 bases, with 7 bases between them. The germline V gene has CDR1 SGHDN and CDR2 FVKESK. CDR3 length equals 15 residues. In DNA form, the CDR3 reads TGTGCCAGCAGCCAAGGACTCCTCTCTGGAAACACCATATATTTT. It is translated as CASSQGLLSGNTIYF.

The chain recombines TRBV6-5 with TRBJ2-1; 8 positions match TRBD2. The trim removed 0 bases at V and 14 bases at J, leaving 9 bases unmatched. Germline lookup yields CDR1 MNHEY and CDR2 SVGAGI. This CDR3 contains 14 residues. CDR3 bases: TGTGCCAGCAGTTACTCAGGCGGTGTCGGGGGGGAGTTCTTC. Amino acid sequence: CASSYSGGVGGEFF.

This chain connects TRBV4-3 to TRBJ1-6; no reliable D call. Germline V gives CDR1 LGHNA, CDR2 YSLEER. The CDR3 spans 20 residues. The V end was cut by 0 bases, the J end by 3 bases, with 21 bases between. The CDR3 DNA is TGCGCCAGCAGCCAAGAGGTTTATGGGTCTTCGGTTGGCTATAATTCACCCCTCCACTTT. Its translation is CASSQEVYGSSVGYNSPLHF.

The rearrangement uses TRBV2 and TRBJ2-7; D is undetermined. CDR1 is SNHLY, CDR2 FYNNEI, per germline. V lost 1 base and J lost 6, with 10 bases in between. The CDR3 loop spans 13 amino acids. The CDR3 bases are TGTGCCAGCAGTGAAGGTCGTAGGAGCGAGCAGTACTTC. It encodes CASSEGRRSEQYF.

The V gene is TRBV19, the J gene TRBJ1-3, with no clear D. The CDR3 runs 14 residues. The germline V and J ends were trimmed by 7 bases and 0 bases, with 10 bases remaining between them. The germline V gene has CDR1 LNHDA and CDR2 SQIVND (reference sequence). The CDR3 loop is CASTTVGSGNTIYF. The CDR3 DNA follows: TGTGCCAGTACCACAGTGGGCTCTGGAAACACCATATATTTT.